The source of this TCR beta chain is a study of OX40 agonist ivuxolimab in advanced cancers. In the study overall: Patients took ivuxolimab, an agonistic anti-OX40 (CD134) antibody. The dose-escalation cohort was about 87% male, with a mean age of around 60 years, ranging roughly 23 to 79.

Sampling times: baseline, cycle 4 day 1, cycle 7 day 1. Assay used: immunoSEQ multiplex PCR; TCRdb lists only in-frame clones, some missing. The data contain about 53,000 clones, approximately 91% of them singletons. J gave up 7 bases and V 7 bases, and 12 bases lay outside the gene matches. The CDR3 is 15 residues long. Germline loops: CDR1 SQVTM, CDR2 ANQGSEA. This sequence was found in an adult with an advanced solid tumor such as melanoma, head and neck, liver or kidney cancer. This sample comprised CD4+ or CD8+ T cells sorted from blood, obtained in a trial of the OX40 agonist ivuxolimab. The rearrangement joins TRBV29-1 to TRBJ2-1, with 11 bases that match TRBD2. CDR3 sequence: CSAVGELAGVNEQFF. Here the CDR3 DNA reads TGCAGCGCCGTTGGTGAACTAGCGGGAGTAAATGAGCAGTTCTTC.